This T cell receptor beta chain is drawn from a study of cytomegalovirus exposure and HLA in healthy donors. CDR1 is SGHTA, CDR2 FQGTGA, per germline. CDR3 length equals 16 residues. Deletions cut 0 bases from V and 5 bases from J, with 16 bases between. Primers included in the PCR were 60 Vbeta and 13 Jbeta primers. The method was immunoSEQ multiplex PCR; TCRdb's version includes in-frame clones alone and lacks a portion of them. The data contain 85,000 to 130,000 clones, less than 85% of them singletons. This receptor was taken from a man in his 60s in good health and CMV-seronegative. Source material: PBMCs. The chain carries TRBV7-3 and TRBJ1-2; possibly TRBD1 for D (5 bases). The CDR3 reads CASSLTPAGQGYGYTF. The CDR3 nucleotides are TGTGCCAGCAGCTTAACCCCAGCGGGGCAAGGATATGGCTACACCTTC.